What follows are 16 T cell receptor beta chains derived from one specimen sequenced in a study of T cells in women clearing cervical HPV infection. The table came from immunoSEQ multiplex PCR; TCRdb's copy has only in-frame clones and leaves some out. Recorded for this sample: some 46,000 clones. The sample consisted of blood buffy coat. These receptors originate from a woman aged 18 to 75 with a cervical HPV16 infection that either progressed to CIN3+ or cleared (not recorded which).

The chain's CDR3 is CASSRGDSGGAYEQYF. The part of the CDR3 DNA that was read is TGCGCCAGCAGCCGGGGCGATAGCGGGGGGGCCTACGAG. V is TRBV5-1 and J is TRBJ2-7; 11 bases fit TRBD2. Read sequence stops 3 residues before the CDR3 end, and the germline J gene provides the missing end. J gave up 2 bases and V 4 bases, and 8 bases lay outside the gene matches. The germline V gene has CDR1 SGHRS and CDR2 YFSETQ. The CDR3 loop spans 16 amino acids.

As to this clone: Read sequence stops 3 residues before the CDR3 end, and the germline J gene provides the missing end. The chain links TRBV30 to TRBJ2-2; D possibly corresponds to TRBD2 (7 bases). Germline CDR1 and CDR2: GTSNPN and SVGIG (reference sequence). The CDR3 consists of 13 residues. CDR3 DNA (partial): TGTGCCTGGGATAACGCGGGGGCCAACGTG. It specifies CAWDNAGANV. The CDR3 in its entirety is CAWDNAGANVLFF.

The sequenced part of the CDR3 DNA is TGTGCCAGCAGTGAACAGGGTAGCGGGATAGATACG. The encoded protein is CASSEQGSGIDT. The entire CDR3 is CASSEQGSGIDTQYF. The V and J genes are TRBV2 and TRBJ2-3; 8 bases match TRBD2. With the read ending 3 residues before the CDR3 end, the germline J gene is used to fill in that end. The V and J ends lost 2 bases and 5 bases, in that order; junction bases with no gene match: 6. This CDR3 is 15 amino acids long. CDR1 is SNHLY, CDR2 FYNNEI, per germline.

Concerning this clone itself: The sequence runs out 3 residues before the end of the CDR3; the remainder is reconstructed from the germline J gene. The V and J genes are TRBV2 and TRBJ2-7; 7 bases map to TRBD1. The CDR3 spans 14 residues. V dropped 6 bases and J dropped 2; count of bases not matched to a gene: 7. Germline CDR1 reads SNHLY; CDR2 reads FYNNEI. The CDR3 bases that were read are TGTGCCAGCAGCATCAAAGGACAGGCCTACGAG. It yields the protein CASSIKGQAYE. The complete CDR3 sequence is CASSIKGQAYEQYF.

To note about this clone: The read stops 3 residues short of the end of the CDR3; the missing end is completed from the germline J gene. The V and J genes are TRBV19 and TRBJ2-4; D unclear. Trimming pared 4 bases from V and 0 bases from J, leaving 13 bases between. This CDR3 region has 16 residues. Germline CDR1 LNHDA, CDR2 SQIVND (reference sequence). CDR3 region: CASSKLPIRAKNIQYF. CDR3 DNA, as far as it was read: TGTGCCAGTAGTAAGTTACCGATTAGAGCCAAAAACATT.

Concerning this clone itself: The read terminates 3 residues ahead of where the CDR3 ends, so the germline J gene completes it. This chain links TRBV19 with TRBJ2-2; 7 bases map to TRBD2. CDR3 length: 14 residues. Looked up from germline, CDR1 is LNHDA and CDR2 is SQIVND (reference sequence). V trimming: 2 bases; J trimming: 5 bases; junction bases outside the gene matches: 2. Partial CDR3 DNA: TGTGCCAGTAGTATAAGCGGGGTTACCGGGGAG. Its protein is CASSISGVTGE. The whole CDR3 reads CASSISGVTGELFF.

Concerning this clone itself: The CDR3 is cut off 3 residues early in the read; its end comes from the germline J gene. V is TRBV11-3 and J is TRBJ2-1; D unclear. The CDR3 length is 11 residues. Deletions cut 3 bases from V and 5 bases from J, with 2 bases between. In germline, CDR1 is SGHNT, CDR2 YENEEA. The sequenced part of the CDR3 DNA is TGTGCCAGCAGCTTCAACAATGAG. Protein: CASSFNNE. The whole CDR3 sequence is CASSFNNEQFF.

Notes on this clone: The CDR3 end is not reached by the read, which stops 3 residues before it; the germline J gene fills it in. This chain uses TRBV6-2 or TRBV6-3 with TRBJ1-1; the match to TRBD1 covers 7 bases. Germline V gene sequence: CDR1 MNHEY, CDR2 SVGEGT. CDR3 size: 12 residues. The J segment lost 4 bases and the V segment lost 6 bases, leaving 2 bases of the junction unmatched. The CDR3 spells CASRRQGTEAFF. CDR3 bases read: TGTGCCAGCAGAAGACAGGGCACTGAA.

A word on this clone: From the germline J gene comes the end of the CDR3, since the read stops 3 residues before it. The chain employs TRBV6-2 or TRBV6-3 and TRBJ2-7; 9 bases fit TRBD1. Germline CDR1 reads MNHEY; CDR2 reads SVGEGT. J lost 2 bases, V lost 8 bases, and 10 bases had no gene match. The CDR3 contains 15 residues. The covered CDR3 bases are TGTGCCAGCCGATCGTCCGGGACAGGGACCTACGAG. The encoded protein is CASRSSGTGTYE. The full-length CDR3 reads as CASRSSGTGTYEQYF.

Points on this clone: Sequencing ends 3 residues short of the CDR3 end; the germline J gene provides the rest. The V call is TRBV20-1, the J call TRBJ1-5; D is possibly TRBD1 (6 bases). Germline loops: CDR1 DFQATT, CDR2 SNEGSKA (reference sequence). With 1 base removed from V and 2 bases from J, the gap between germline ends came to 18 bases. This CDR3 has 17 residues. The CDR3 DNA, read in part, is TGCAGTGCTAGAGTATCGTCGGCTCCAGGGGGCAATCAGCCC. Its translation: CSARVSSAPGGNQP. The CDR3 in full is CSARVSSAPGGNQPQHF.

On this clone itself: The read ends 3 residues early relative to the CDR3; the germline J gene fills the gap. This sequence joins TRBV18 and TRBJ2-7, with D possibly being TRBD2 (5 bases). Germline V gives CDR1 KGHSH, CDR2 LQKENI. The V end was cut by 10 bases, the J end by 3 bases, with 16 bases between. The CDR3 has 13 amino acids. The chain's CDR3 is CATQRRGDYEQYF. The DNA read from the CDR3 is TGTGCCACTCAGCGACGGGGAGACTACGAG.

Notes on this clone: Read coverage stops 3 residues before the CDR3 terminus; the germline J gene supplies the remainder. Other nucleotide sequences from this sample produce the same CDR3. The chain carries TRBV18 and TRBJ2-7, with 10 bases fitting TRBD2. V lost 6 bases and J lost 3; bases outside the gene matches: 17. Germline values: CDR1 KGHSH, CDR2 LQKENI. This CDR3 comprises 18 residues. CDR3 bases read: TGTGCCAGCTCCCCCCCCGGGTCTAGCGGGAGAGGAGGCTACGAG. It codes for CASSPPGSSGRGGYE. The complete CDR3 protein is CASSPPGSSGRGGYEQYF.

About this clone: The junction departs from the called germline gene at one end, perhaps through a read error. The read terminates 3 residues ahead of where the CDR3 ends, so the germline J gene completes it. The rearrangement uses TRBV5-1 and TRBJ2-4; TRBD2 matches 8 bases. From germline, CDR1 is SGHRS and CDR2 YFSETQ. The CDR3 runs to 16 residues. Partial CDR3 DNA: TGCGCCAGCAGCAAATTAGGTAGCGGGGATAAAAGCATT. The encoded protein is CASSKLGSGDKSI. The entire CDR3 is CASSKLGSGDKSIQYF. Full variable domain (missing parts from reference TRBV5-1 and TRBJ2-4): KAGVTQTPRYLIKTRGQQVTLSCSPISGHRSVSWYQQTPGQGLQFLFEYFSETQRNKGNFPGRFSGRQFSNSRSEMNVSTLELGDSALYLCASSKLGSGDKSIQYFGAGTRLSVL.

Points on this clone: The read comes to an end 3 residues before the CDR3 does, leaving the germline J gene to fill in the end. The chain has TRBV4-2 and TRBJ2-5; tentative D call: TRBD2 (6 bases). Germline V gene sequence: CDR1 LGHNA, CDR2 YNFKEQ. V lost 5 bases and J lost 5, with 12 bases in between. This CDR3 is 13 amino acids long. The CDR3 reads CASSETRWETQYF. CDR3 bases read: TGTGCCAGCAGCGAGACTAGATGGGAGACC.

Here the CDR3 reads CASSARQGPSPLHF. Incomplete CDR3 DNA: TGTGCCAGTAGTGCGCGACAGGGACCCTCACCC. The gene calls are TRBV19 and TRBJ1-6; the match to TRBD1 covers 7 bases. The read halts 3 residues ahead of the CDR3 end, with the missing end drawn from the germline J gene. Trimming cost V 5 bases and J 10 bases; bases outside gene matches: 8. Per the germline V gene, CDR1 is LNHDA and CDR2 is SQIVND (reference sequence). CDR3 size: 14 residues. Together with reference TRBV19 and TRBJ1-6, the CDR3 gives the full variable domain: DGGITQSPKYLFRKEGQNVTLSCEQNLNHDAMYWYRQDPGQGLRLIYYSQIVNDFQKGDIAEGYSVSREKKESFPLTVTSAQKNPTAFYLCASSARQGPSPLHFGNGTRLTVT.

Remarks on this clone: The read ends 3 residues early relative to the CDR3; the germline J gene fills the gap. The V and J genes are TRBV7-6 and TRBJ2-3; no clear D gene. Germline CDR1 SGHVS, CDR2 FNYEAQ. This CDR3 has 14 residues. CDR3 bases read: TGTGCCAGCAGCTTTTCCGGGTCCGAAGAGACG. It specifies CASSFSGSEET. The whole CDR3 protein is CASSFSGSEETQYF.